The 3 T cell receptor beta chains below all came from one sample that was sequenced in a study of cytotoxic CD8 clonotypes in ibrutinib-treated CLL. Assay: immunoSEQ multiplex PCR; the TCRdb copy retains only in-frame clones and omits some. The data hold some 140,000 clones, with 75% to 85% observed a single time. Sequencing used PBMCs, obtained after 12 months of ibrutinib treatment. The receptors stem from a human donor with chronic lymphocytic leukemia.

This clone was seen only once. The genes are TRBV5-1 and TRBJ2-7; the D gene is possibly TRBD2 (5 bases). This CDR3 comprises 15 residues. V was shortened by 0 bases and J by 5 bases, with 15 bases between the two germline ends. Germline-derived CDR1 and CDR2 are SGHRS and YFSETQ. The CDR3 here is CASSLVRVGKDEQYF. In nucleotides, the CDR3 is TGCGCCAGCAGCTTGGTGCGTGTCGGGAAGGACGAGCAGTACTTC.

For this clone: This could be a read error, since a much larger clone is one nucleotide away. The rearrangement joins TRBV4-2 to TRBJ2-1; D is unclear. The CDR3 is made up of 15 amino acids. Per the germline V gene, CDR1 is LGHNA and CDR2 is YNFKEQ. V was shortened by 0 bases and J by 0 bases, with 6 bases between the two germline ends. CDR3 DNA: TGTGCCAGCAGCCAAGATTTGAGCTCCTACAATGAGCAGTTCTTC. The encoded protein is CASSQDLSSYNEQFF.

V gene TRBV6-5 combines with J gene TRBJ2-1, with D tentatively TRBD1 (5 bases). V lost 7 bases and J 5 bases, leaving 12 bases between the germline ends. Germline CDR1 MNHEY, CDR2 SVGAGI. The CDR3 loop spans 13 amino acids. The CDR3 is CASNGRRDNEQFF. As DNA, the CDR3 is TGTGCCAGCAATGGACGCAGGGACAATGAGCAGTTCTTC.